Following are 22 T cell receptor beta chains from one sample sequenced in a study of T cells in Graves' hyperthyroidism and ophthalmopathy. TCR beta CDR3 regions were amplified from RNA transcripts. A set of HTBI primers served as the primers for a first-round RT-PCR of the TCR CDR3. TCRdb analysed the multiplex PCR reads with MiXCR anew, one entry per CDR3 protein. The sample lists around 380,000 distinct CDR3 sequences, around an eighth occurring once. The source material was blood. The receptors shown here come from a man aged 30-40 years with Graves' hyperthyroidism that later progressed to Graves' ophthalmopathy.

At least ten counts were recorded for this clonotype. The chain combines TRBV28 with TRBJ2-7; 10 nucleotides align to TRBD1. Germline lookup yields CDR1 MDHEN and CDR2 SYDVKM. The trim removed 5 bases at V and 4 bases at J, leaving 5 bases unmatched. This CDR3 has 14 amino acids. The CDR3, as DNA: TGTGCCAGCAGTCCAGGGACAGGGGAATACGAGCAGTACTTC. Its protein is CASSPGTGEYEQYF.

The chain combines TRBV30 with TRBJ2-2; the match to TRBD2 covers 7 bases. The V and J ends lost 1 base and 4 bases, in that order; junction bases with no gene match: 3. This CDR3 contains 14 residues. CDR1 and CDR2 from the germline V gene are GTSNPN and SVGIG (reference sequence). The CDR3 sequence: CAWSGLAATGELFF. The DNA of the CDR3 is TGTGCCTGGAGTGGCCTAGCGGCCACCGGGGAGCTGTTTTTT.

The chain links TRBV5-5 to TRBJ2-7, with a tentative D call TRBD2 (5 bases). V lost 4 bases to trimming and J lost 2 bases, with 13 bases between them. The CDR3 has 14 residues. The V gene's germline CDR1 is SGHKS and CDR2 YYEKEE (reference sequence). CDR3 nucleotides: TGTGCCAGCAGCATGATTCACGGGACCTACGAGCAGTACTTC. Translated, it gives CASSMIHGTYEQYF.

This clonotype was seen at least ten times. This chain connects TRBV7-2 to TRBJ2-3; 12 positions match TRBD2. J was trimmed by 1 base and V by 5 bases; bases with no gene match: 7. This CDR3 is built from 17 residues. Per germline, CDR1 SGHTA and CDR2 FQGNSA. Here the CDR3 DNA reads TGTGCCAGCAGCCCACGACTAGCGGGGGACCGCACAGATACGCAGTATTTT. Translation: CASSPRLAGDRTDTQYF.

The chain has TRBV5-1 and TRBJ2-4, with TRBD1 as a possible D gene (6 bases). The CDR3 is 16 residues long. CDR1 SGHRS and CDR2 YFSETQ come from the germline V gene. Trimming cost V 4 bases and J 0 bases, with 14 bases left between them. The CDR3 sequence is CASSAGQSLAKNIQYF. CDR3 coding DNA: TGCGCCAGCAGCGCCGGACAGTCCCTAGCCAAAAACATTCAGTACTTC.

This clonotype turned up a few times. This chain links TRBV29-1 with TRBJ2-2, with a tentative D call TRBD1 (6 bases). V was pared by 5 bases and J by 1 base, with 8 bases between. CDR1 is SQVTM, CDR2 ANQGSEA, per germline. The CDR3 has 13 residues. The CDR3 DNA is TGCAGCGTTTACAGGGAGAACACCGGGGAGCTGTTTTTT. Translation: CSVYRENTGELFF.

This chain joins TRBV9 and TRBJ2-1; 9 positions agree with TRBD2. The CDR3 consists of 16 residues. Germline V gene lookup returns CDR1 SGDLS and CDR2 YYNGEE. V shed 0 bases, J shed 8 bases, and the junction held 9 bases outside the gene matches. The CDR3 loop is CASSVDESSGVYEQFF. In DNA form, the CDR3 reads TGTGCCAGCAGCGTAGACGAGTCTAGCGGGGTCTATGAGCAGTTCTTC.

The chain uses TRBV20-1 and TRBJ2-3; TRBD2 aligns across 10 bases. Trimming cost V 1 base and J 3 bases; bases outside gene matches: 10. The CDR3 is 17 residues long. Germline CDR1 and CDR2: DFQATT and SNEGSKA (reference sequence). CDR3 DNA sequence: TGCAGTGCTAGAGGGCGTTTCCCTAGCGGGGGAACAGATACGCAGTATTTT. Translating it yields CSARGRFPSGGTDTQYF.

This rearrangement joins TRBV15 to TRBJ2-7, with 8 nucleotides matching TRBD1. The CDR3 has 14 residues. V lost 4 bases to trimming and J lost 2 bases; unmatched junction nucleotides: 4. The germline V gene encodes CDR1 LNHNV and CDR2 YYDKDF (reference sequence). The CDR3 here is CATSKRTGPYEQYF. As DNA, the CDR3 is TGTGCCACCAGCAAAAGGACAGGGCCCTACGAGCAGTACTTC.

This clonotype occurred many times. V usage is TRBV28 and J usage is TRBJ2-7, with D possibly matching TRBD2 (6 bases). This CDR3 is 13 amino acids long. The germline V gene encodes CDR1 MDHEN and CDR2 SYDVKM. V lost 3 bases, J lost 2 bases, and 8 bases lay in between. The DNA for the CDR3 is TGTGCCAGCAGTTTGACGGGGGCCTACGAGCAGTACTTC. Translating gives CASSLTGAYEQYF. Based on the CDR3 plus reference TRBV28 and TRBJ2-7, the full variable domain is DVKVTQSSRYLVKRTGEKVFLECVQDMDHENMFWYRQDPGLGLRLIYFSYDVKMKEKGDIPEGYSVSREKKERFSLILESASTNQTSMYLCASSLTGAYEQYFGPGTRLTVT.

Many counts were recorded for this clonotype. The J gene is TRBJ2-1, the V gene TRBV6-1; 15 positions match TRBD2. There are 18 residues in the CDR3. Germline trimming cut 5 bases from V and 2 bases from J; bases unmatched to any gene: 7. CDR1 MNHNS and CDR2 SASEGT come from the germline V gene. The CDR3 DNA reads TGTGCCAGCAGTCCGCCGGGACTAGCGGGGGGAACCTACAATGAGCAGTTCTTC. Residues: CASSPPGLAGGTYNEQFF.

This CDR3 reads CASSVVGRSDSPLHF. CDR3 nucleotide sequence: TGTGCCAGCAGCGTAGTGGGCAGGTCGGATTCACCCCTCCACTTT. V and J are TRBV9 and TRBJ1-6; no definite D call. Germline CDR1 and CDR2: SGDLS and YYNGEE. Deletions cut 0 bases from V and 8 bases from J, with 12 bases between. The CDR3 has 15 residues.

This clonotype came up many times. CDR3 DNA: TGCAGTGCTACGACAGGGCCCTACGAGCAGTACTTC. Translated, it gives CSATTGPYEQYF. This chain uses TRBV20-1 with TRBJ2-7, with TRBD1 matching 7 bases. The V gene's germline CDR1 is DFQATT and CDR2 SNEGSKA (reference sequence). Trimming took 4 bases from V and 2 from J; bases not matched to a gene: 2. The CDR3 totals 12 residues.

Concerning this clonotype: Its ends do not fully match the called genes, so a read error is possible. The rearrangement uses TRBV2 and TRBJ1-4, with 9 bases lining up with TRBD1. The CDR3 covers 15 residues. Germline CDR1 SNHLY, CDR2 FYNNEI. The CDR3 loop reads CASRIQGATNEKLRF. CDR3 sequence (DNA): TGTGCCAGCAGGATACAGGGGGCAACTAATGAAAAACTGCGTTTT.

J is TRBJ2-2 and V is TRBV5-1, with 8 bases fitting TRBD1. The CDR3 is made up of 16 amino acids. The J segment lost 0 bases and the V segment lost 7 bases, leaving 8 bases of the junction unmatched. Germline assignment: CDR1 SGHRS and CDR2 YFSETQ. The CDR3, as DNA: TGCGCCAGCGGTACCGGGACAGGCGCGAACACCGGGGAGCTGTTTTTT. Translation: CASGTGTGANTGELFF.

This clonotype was counted ten times or more. This rearrangement joins TRBV2 to TRBJ1-6; 9 bases align to TRBD1. J was trimmed by 10 bases and V by 7 bases; bases with no gene match: 8. There are 14 residues in the CDR3. Per the germline V gene, CDR1 is SNHLY and CDR2 is FYNNEI. CDR3 coding DNA: TGTGCCAGCACTGTTACCGGGACAGGGTCACCCCTCCACTTT. Translation gives CASTVTGTGSPLHF.

The chain employs TRBV19 and TRBJ2-7, with TRBD1 matching 7 bases. After removal of 6 bases from V and 6 bases from J, the junction contained 11 bases not matched to a gene. Germline V gene sequence: CDR1 LNHDA, CDR2 SQIVND (reference sequence). This CDR3 is 14 amino acids long. The CDR3 DNA follows: TGTGCCAGTAGAACGACAGGGACCCTCTCCGAGCAGTACTTC. Translation: CASRTTGTLSEQYF.

This clonotype showed up many times. V and J are TRBV7-6 and TRBJ1-1, with TRBD1 as a possible D gene (5 bases). The V gene's germline CDR1 is SGHVS and CDR2 FNYEAQ. The CDR3 has 14 residues. Trimming left V 5 bases short and J 2 bases short, with 12 bases between. This CDR3 reads CASSRDSSNTEAFF. The CDR3 DNA is TGTGCCAGCAGCAGGGACTCTTCTAACACTGAAGCTTTCTTT. Complete variable domain (other parts from reference TRBV7-6 and TRBJ1-1): GAGVSQSPRYKVTKRGQDVALRCDPISGHVSLYWYRQALGQGPEFLTYFNYEAQQDKSGLPNDRFSAERPEGSISTLTIQRTEQRDSAMYRCASSRDSSNTEAFFGQGTRLTVV.

CDR3 amino acids: CASSSPRPRNTGELFF. CDR3 nucleotides: TGTGCCAGCAGCTCCCCTCGTCCCAGGAACACCGGGGAGCTGTTTTTT. This rearrangement joins TRBV11-3 to TRBJ2-2; unclear D gene. This CDR3 contains 16 residues. V lost 4 bases to trimming and J lost 1 base, with 13 bases between them. CDR1 and CDR2 from the germline V gene are SGHNT and YENEEA.

This clonotype was recorded at least ten times. J is TRBJ1-4 and V is TRBV12-3 or TRBV12-4; TRBD1 matches 7 bases. The CDR3 covers 15 residues. Unmatched junction bases numbered 10, after V lost 6 bases and J lost 6 bases. CDR3 in amino acids: CASRPGRGGYEKLFF. CDR3 nucleotide sequence: TGTGCCAGCAGACCGGGGAGAGGGGGCTATGAAAAACTGTTTTTT.

About this clonotype itself: A much larger clone differs by one base, so this may be a read error. This chain joins TRBV11-2 and TRBJ2-3; no reliable D call. The CDR3 contains 16 residues. CDR1 and CDR2 (germline): SGHAT, FQNNGV. The CDR3 region is CASTFSWGGLTDTQDF. The CDR3, as DNA: TGTGCCAGCACCTTTAGCTGGGGTGGTCTCACAGATACGCAGGATTTT. Together with reference TRBV11-2 and TRBJ2-3, the CDR3 gives the full variable domain: EAGVAQSPRYKIIEKRQSVAFWCNPISGHATLYWYQQILGQGPKLLIQFQNNGVVDDSQLPKDRFSAERLKGVDSTLKIQPAKLEDSAVYLCASTFSWGGLTDTQDFGPGTRLTVL.

This clonotype was recorded at least ten times. This chain uses TRBV2 with TRBJ2-1; 7 bases are a match to TRBD2. Germline assignment: CDR1 SNHLY and CDR2 FYNNEI. This CDR3 region has 16 residues. V lost 3 bases and J lost 3; bases outside the gene matches: 8. DNA of the CDR3: TGTGCCAGCAGTGAGATCGAGACTAGCTACTACAATGAGCAGTTCTTC. Protein: CASSEIETSYYNEQFF.